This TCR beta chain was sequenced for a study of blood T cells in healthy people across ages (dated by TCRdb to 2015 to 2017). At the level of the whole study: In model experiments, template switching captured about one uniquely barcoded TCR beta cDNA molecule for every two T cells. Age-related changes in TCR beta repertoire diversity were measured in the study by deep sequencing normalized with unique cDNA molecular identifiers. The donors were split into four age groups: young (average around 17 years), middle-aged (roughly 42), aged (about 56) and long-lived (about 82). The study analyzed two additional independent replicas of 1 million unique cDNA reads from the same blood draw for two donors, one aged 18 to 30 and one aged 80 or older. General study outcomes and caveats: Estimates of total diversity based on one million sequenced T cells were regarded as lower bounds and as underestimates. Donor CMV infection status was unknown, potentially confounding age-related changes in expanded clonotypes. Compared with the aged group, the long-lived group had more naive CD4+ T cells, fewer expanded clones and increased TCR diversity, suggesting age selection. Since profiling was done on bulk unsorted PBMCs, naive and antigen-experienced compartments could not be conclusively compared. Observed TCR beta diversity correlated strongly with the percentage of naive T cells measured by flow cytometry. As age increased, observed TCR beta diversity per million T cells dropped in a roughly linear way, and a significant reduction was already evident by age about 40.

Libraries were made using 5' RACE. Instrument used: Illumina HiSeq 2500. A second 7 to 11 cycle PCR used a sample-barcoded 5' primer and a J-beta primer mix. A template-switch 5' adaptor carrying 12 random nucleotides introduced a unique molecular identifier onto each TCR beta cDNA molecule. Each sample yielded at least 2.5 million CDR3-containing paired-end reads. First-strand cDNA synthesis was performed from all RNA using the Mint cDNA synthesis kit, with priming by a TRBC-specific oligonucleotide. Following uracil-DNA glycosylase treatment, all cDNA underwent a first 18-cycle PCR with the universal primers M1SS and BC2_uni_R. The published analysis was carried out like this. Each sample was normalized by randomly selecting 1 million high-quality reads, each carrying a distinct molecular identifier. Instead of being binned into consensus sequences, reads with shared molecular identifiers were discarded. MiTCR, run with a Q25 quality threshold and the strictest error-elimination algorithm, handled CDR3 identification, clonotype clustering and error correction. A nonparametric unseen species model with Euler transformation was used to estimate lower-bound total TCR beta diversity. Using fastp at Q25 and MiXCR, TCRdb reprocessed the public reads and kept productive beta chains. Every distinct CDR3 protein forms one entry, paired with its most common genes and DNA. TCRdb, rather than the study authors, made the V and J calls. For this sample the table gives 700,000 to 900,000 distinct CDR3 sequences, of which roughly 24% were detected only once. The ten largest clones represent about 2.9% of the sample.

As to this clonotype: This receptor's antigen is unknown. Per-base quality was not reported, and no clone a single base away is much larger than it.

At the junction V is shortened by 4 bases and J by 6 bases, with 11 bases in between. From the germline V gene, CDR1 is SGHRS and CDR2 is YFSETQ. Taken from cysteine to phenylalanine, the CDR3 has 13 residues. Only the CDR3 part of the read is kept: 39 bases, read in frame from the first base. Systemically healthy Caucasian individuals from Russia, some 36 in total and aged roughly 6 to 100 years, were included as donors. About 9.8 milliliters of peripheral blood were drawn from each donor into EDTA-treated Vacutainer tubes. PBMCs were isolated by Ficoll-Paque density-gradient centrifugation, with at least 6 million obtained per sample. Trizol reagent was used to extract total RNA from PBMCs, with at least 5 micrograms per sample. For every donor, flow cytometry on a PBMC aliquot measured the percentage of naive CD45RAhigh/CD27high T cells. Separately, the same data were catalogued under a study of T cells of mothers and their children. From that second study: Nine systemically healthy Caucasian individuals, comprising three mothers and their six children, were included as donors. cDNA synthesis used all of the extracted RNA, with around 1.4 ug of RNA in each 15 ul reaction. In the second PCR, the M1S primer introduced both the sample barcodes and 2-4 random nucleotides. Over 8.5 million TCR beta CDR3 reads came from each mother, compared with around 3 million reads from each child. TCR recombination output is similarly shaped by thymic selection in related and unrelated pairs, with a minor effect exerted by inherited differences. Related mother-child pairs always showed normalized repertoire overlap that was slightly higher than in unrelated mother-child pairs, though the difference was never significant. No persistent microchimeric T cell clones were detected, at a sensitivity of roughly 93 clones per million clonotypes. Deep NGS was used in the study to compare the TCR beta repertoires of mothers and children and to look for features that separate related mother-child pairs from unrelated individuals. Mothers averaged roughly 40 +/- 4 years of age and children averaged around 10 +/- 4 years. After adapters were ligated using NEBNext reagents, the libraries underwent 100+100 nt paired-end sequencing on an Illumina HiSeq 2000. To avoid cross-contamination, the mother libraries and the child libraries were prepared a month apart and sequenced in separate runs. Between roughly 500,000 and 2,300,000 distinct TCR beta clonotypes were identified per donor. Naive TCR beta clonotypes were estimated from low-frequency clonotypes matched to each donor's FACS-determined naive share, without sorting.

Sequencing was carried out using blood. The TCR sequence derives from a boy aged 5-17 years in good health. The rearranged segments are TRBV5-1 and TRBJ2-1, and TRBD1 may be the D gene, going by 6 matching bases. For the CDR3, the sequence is CASSLGQTNEQFF. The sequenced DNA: TGCGCCAGCAGCCTCGGACAGACCAATGAGCAGTTCTTC.